The 18 T cell receptor beta chains reported below all come from one sample, sequenced in a study of CD8 T cells in ankylosing spondylitis (dated by TCRdb to about 2017). Library generation was performed with 5' RACE. Data came from an Illumina HiSeq 2500. The raw public data were reprocessed by TCRdb itself: fastp quality trimming at Q25, MiXCR clonotype calling, in-frame beta chains only. Every entry covers one CDR3 protein and lists the most common genes and DNA from its rows. For this sample the table gives around 33,000 distinct CDR3 sequences, of which about 7.8% were detected only once. The top ten clonotypes cover roughly a tenth of the sample. Sequenced input: blood, either unsorted or a sorted T cell fraction (not recorded which). The receptors shown here come from a male donor with ankylosing spondylitis or in good health (not recorded which).

Comments on this clonotype: This may be a read error, as it is one base from a much larger clone. For the CDR3, the DNA is TGTGCCACCAGTGCCTTAACCGGGACTCATACCTACAATGAGCAGTTCTTC. Translating gives CATSALTGTHTYNEQFF. V usage is TRBV24-1 and J usage is TRBJ2-1, with a weak D call TRBD2 (6 bases). Germline CDR1 KGHDR, CDR2 SFDVKD. This CDR3 is 17 amino acids long. Trimming cost V 5 bases and J 2 bases, with 18 bases left between them.

This clonotype has just a few counts. This chain links TRBV7-6 with TRBJ2-5; 11 bases agree with TRBD1. The J segment lost 14 bases and the V segment lost 5 bases, leaving 13 bases of the junction unmatched. This CDR3 region has 14 residues. The germline V gene has CDR1 SGHVS and CDR2 FNYEAQ. CDR3 DNA: TGTGCCAGCAGCCCCGGACAGGGGGCTTCAGTCTACTACTTC. Protein sequence: CASSPGQGASVYYF.

The V call is TRBV20-1, the J call TRBJ2-1, with TRBD1 matching 9 bases. This CDR3 is built from 14 residues. J was trimmed by 7 bases and V by 4 bases; bases with no gene match: 8. Germline values: CDR1 DFQATT, CDR2 SNEGSKA (reference sequence). The CDR3 sequence is CSAIPGQGRNEQFF. For the CDR3, the DNA is TGCAGTGCTATTCCGGGACAGGGAAGGAATGAGCAGTTCTTC.

The sample holds many counts of this clonotype. The chain employs TRBV7-6 and TRBJ2-1; 8 bases align to TRBD2. The germline CDR1 and CDR2 sequences are SGHVS and FNYEAQ. This CDR3 region has 18 residues. Losses at the gene ends were 1 base for V and 0 bases for J; bases not matched to a gene: 8. CDR3 bases: TGTGCCAGCAGCTTAGATTTGCGGGAGGCCTACTCCTACAATGAGCAGTTCTTC. The encoded protein is CASSLDLREAYSYNEQFF.

This clonotype was seen ten or more times. The chain carries TRBV27 and TRBJ2-7; D assignment may be TRBD1 or TRBD2 (5 bases each). Trimming left V 1 base short and J 2 bases short, with 12 bases between. There are 15 residues in the CDR3. Germline CDR1 and CDR2: MNHEY and SMNVEV (reference sequence). CDR3 in DNA: TGTGCCAGCAGTTTATATCAGGGAGTAGCCTACGAGCAGTACTTC. Amino acid sequence: CASSLYQGVAYEQYF.

This clonotype was detected only once. This may stem from a read error, because a much larger clone lies one nucleotide away. The genes are TRBV11-2 and TRBJ2-3; 8 nucleotides agree with TRBD2. V trimming: 8 bases; J trimming: 9 bases; junction bases outside the gene matches: 10. CDR3 length equals 13 residues. Germline lookup yields CDR1 SGHAT and CDR2 FQNNGV. CDR3 residues: CASALGLAGTQYF. The CDR3 bases are TGTGCCAGCGCCCTGGGGCTAGCGGGCACGCAGTATTTT.

Ten or more counts support this clonotype. The J gene is TRBJ2-2, the V gene TRBV29-1; 9 bases map to TRBD1. J gave up 5 bases and V 5 bases, and 6 bases lay outside the gene matches. Germline V gene data show CDR1 as SQVTM and CDR2 as ANQGSEA. This CDR3 comprises 14 residues. The CDR3 coding sequence is TGCAGCGTTTGGCTACAGGGGGCAACCGGGGAGCTGTTTTTT. Its translation is CSVWLQGATGELFF.

This clonotype was seen many times. The chain is built from TRBV14 and TRBJ2-1; 7 bases are shared with TRBD2. The CDR3 has 16 amino acids. From germline, CDR1 is SGHDN and CDR2 FVKESK. V shed 1 base, J shed 4 bases, and the junction held 7 bases outside the gene matches. The DNA for the CDR3 is TGTGCCAGCAGCCAAGGCGGTAGCGGGCCTTACAATGAGCAGTTCTTC. Protein sequence: CASSQGGSGPYNEQFF. Full variable domain (missing parts from reference TRBV14 and TRBJ2-1): EAGVTQFPSHSVIEKGQTVTLRCDPISGHDNLYWYRRVMGKEIKFLLHFVKESKQDESGMPNNRFLAERTGGTYSTLKVQPAELEDSGVYFCASSQGGSGPYNEQFFGPGTRLTVL.

This clonotype was detected many times. This chain links TRBV30 with TRBJ2-1; 12 nucleotides line up with TRBD2. The ends lost 0 bases at V and 4 bases at J; junction bases unmatched: 1. The CDR3 sequence is 15 residues long. CDR1 GTSNPN and CDR2 SVGIG come from the germline V gene (reference sequence). The CDR3 loop reads CAWSVLAGGYNEQFF. For the CDR3, the DNA is TGTGCCTGGAGTGTTCTAGCGGGAGGGTACAATGAGCAGTTCTTC.

This clonotype was counted at least ten times. This chain links TRBV15 with TRBJ2-1; TRBD2 aligns across 13 bases. The CDR3 sequence is 16 residues long. Germline assignment: CDR1 LNHNV and CDR2 YYDKDF (reference sequence). The V gene end was trimmed by 1 base and the J gene end by 3 bases; junction bases not matched to a gene: 0. CDR3 coding DNA: TGTGCCACCAGCAGAGGGACTAGCGGGGGCTACAATGAGCAGTTCTTC. It encodes CATSRGTSGGYNEQFF.

There are a few counts of this clonotype. The gene calls are TRBV5-1 and TRBJ1-5; D remains unclear. Trimming left V 4 bases short and J 0 bases short, with 11 bases between. The CDR3 loop spans 15 amino acids. Germline V gives CDR1 SGHRS, CDR2 YFSETQ. The CDR3 coding sequence is TGCGCCAGCAGCGCCTGGACGGATAGCAATCAGCCCCAGCATTTT. This codes for CASSAWTDSNQPQHF. The full variable domain, with the rest looked up from reference TRBV5-1 and TRBJ1-5, is KAGVTQTPRYLIKTRGQQVTLSCSPISGHRSVSWYQQTPGQGLQFLFEYFSETQRNKGNFPGRFSGRQFSNSRSEMNVSTLELGDSALYLCASSAWTDSNQPQHFGDGTRLSIL.

In its sample, this clonotype was seen many times. The V gene is TRBV24-1, the J gene TRBJ1-5, with TRBD1 identical over 10 bases. Trimming at V came to 5 bases and at J to 5 bases, leaving 2 bases not matched to a gene. The CDR3 sequence is 14 residues long. Germline loops: CDR1 KGHDR, CDR2 SFDVKD. CDR3 loop: CATSGGTGDQPQHF. CDR3 nucleotide sequence: TGTGCCACCAGTGGGGGGACAGGGGATCAGCCCCAGCATTTT.

This clonotype was counted many times. The CDR3: CASRKSGRSRDTQYF. As DNA, the CDR3 is TGTGCCAGCAGGAAAAGCGGGAGGTCCAGGGATACGCAGTATTTT. The V call is TRBV6-1, the J call TRBJ2-3; 9 nucleotides line up with TRBD2. The trim removed 6 bases at V and 6 bases at J, leaving 10 bases unmatched. Germline CDR1 is MNHNS and CDR2 is SASEGT. CDR3 size: 15 residues.

The chain is built from TRBV6-1 and TRBJ1-6; 9 bases fit TRBD1. With V trimmed by 6 bases and J by 6 bases, 9 bases remained unmatched. Germline V gene lookup returns CDR1 MNHNS and CDR2 SASEGT. There are 16 residues in the CDR3. CDR3 coding DNA: TGTGCCAGCAGCCCGGACAGGGGACGGGGTAATTCACCCCTCCACTTT. The encoded protein is CASSPDRGRGNSPLHF.

The chain combines TRBV4-2 with TRBJ2-5; D is unclear. V dropped 6 bases and J dropped 0 bases, with 8 bases sitting between them. This CDR3 has 13 residues. Per the germline V gene, CDR1 is LGHNA and CDR2 is YNFKEQ. The DNA for the CDR3 is TGTGCCAGCAGTGTAGAGTACCAAGAGACCCAGTACTTC. Amino acid sequence: CASSVEYQETQYF.

The J gene is TRBJ1-5, the V gene TRBV10-2; D is perhaps TRBD1 (6 bases). Germline loops: CDR1 WSHSY, CDR2 SAAADI. This CDR3 has 15 residues. Trimming removed 0 bases from V and 4 bases from J, with 10 bases in between. In DNA form, the CDR3 reads TGCGCCAGCAGTGAGTCGGGACACCGGAATCAGCCCCAGCATTTT. This translates into CASSESGHRNQPQHF.

By sample share, this clonotype is medium-sized. V gene TRBV29-1 combines with J gene TRBJ1-1; D call uncertain. From germline, CDR1 is SQVTM and CDR2 ANQGSEA. The CDR3 length is 13 residues. With 7 bases removed from V and 4 bases from J, the gap between germline ends came to 16 bases. Written as DNA, the CDR3 is TGCAGCGGTAAAGGGTGGGCGTCCACTGAAGCTTTCTTT. Amino acids: CSGKGWASTEAFF.

V and J are TRBV2 and TRBJ2-7; tentative D call: TRBD1 (6 bases). This CDR3 spans 13 amino acids. Looked up from germline, CDR1 is SNHLY and CDR2 is FYNNEI. The ends were cut back, 5 bases at V and 7 bases at J, with 15 bases in the middle. DNA for the CDR3: TGTGCCAGCAGTTTTGCGACAGGTTGGGAGCAGTACTTC. Translation gives CASSFATGWEQYF.